This T cell receptor beta chain was found in a study of shared clonotypes between healthy human individuals (dated by TCRdb to the early 2020s). For the wider study: A few men and two women, aged 18 to 49 years, made up the cohort. Blood TCR repertoires of about 5 healthy adults were deeply sequenced to estimate repertoire size and the extent of clonotype sharing between individuals. Leukapheresis yielded between about 0.94 and 9.5 billion PBMCs per donor. To increase sequencing depth and limit assay-specific biases, different laboratories used diverse techniques to prepare libraries and sequence TCR repertoires. For each donor, CD4 naive and CD4 memory were each run on three plates, CD8 naive on two plates, and CD8 memory on one plate.

In regard to this clone: Its antigen target is currently unknown. No much larger clone is present one base from it, and per-base qualities are unavailable.

CD8 naive samples were obtained by positive selection for CCR7 among CD45RO-negative cells, yielding a CD45RA+CCR7+ population from which TemRA cells were excluded. Donors were healthy HIV-negative adults with no recently reported acute infections or vaccinations. All donors were Caucasian adults living in Nashville, Tennessee, USA. Blood was obtained by leukapheresis, after which PBMCs were separated by Ficoll-Histopaque density gradient centrifugation and cryopreserved in liquid nitrogen vapor phase. Analytical flow cytometry was used to check the purity and quantity of each magnetically sorted T cell population. Genomic DNA was isolated from every sorted fraction and measured by UV absorbance on a Nanodrop 2000c. Using the deep immunoSEQ assay, TCR CDR3 regions were amplified from genomic DNA by multiplex PCR. For each cell subset, the extracted genomic DNA was distributed evenly across all wells of several immunoSEQ 96-well plates, and each plate served as one replicate. For sorted subsets, each replicate PCR was loaded with about 0.2 ug genomic DNA, equivalent to some 31,000 T cell genomes. The purified libraries were quantified using a Qubit 3.0 fluorometer, sized with a Bioanalyzer 2100, and then quantified again using the KAPA Library Quantification kit. Every immunoSEQ 96-well plate was sequenced on a dedicated single-read 150-cycle Illumina NextSeq 550 flow cell. The study's processing was this. The immunoSEQ output contained only junctional sequences without quality scores, so filtering could not match that applied to full-length reads. Sequences were annotated with PyIR, a Python wrapper for IgBLAST v1.9, using IMGT germline references to assign V/J genes and CDR3. Reads were filtered out if the reads had weak V/J assignments (E-value above 1e-6), no CDR3, stop codons, out-of-frame junctions, or ambiguous translated residues. V3J clonotypes were defined as sequences sharing an identical inferred V gene, J gene, and CDR3 amino acid sequence. To compute the percentage overlap between repertoires, the number of shared unique clonotypes was divided by the size of the smaller repertoire. Richness of each repertoire was evaluated using RTK rarefaction, the Chao1 estimator, and Recon v2.1 estimates of unobserved clonotypes. OLGA was used to compute generation probabilities for all TCRbeta clonotypes that the gDNA method yielded from a few donors. TCRdb retrieved this table from immuneACCESS and kept in-frame rearrangements only. Not all clones are present; in checked studies, unresolved V genes account for under half, and no reason is known for the remainder. V and J calls and clone size are given by that table; D and trimming were obtained from the DNA. The sample table contains roughly 650,000 clones; only one count was recorded for approximately 96% of them. 0.11% of the sample is in the top ten clones.

The investigation overall reported the following: Compared with non-shared clonotypes, clonotypes shared by all four sorted-subset donors had higher generation probabilities. Pairwise subsampling led to the expectation that sequencing depth would affect the degree of clonotype sharing among donors. Naive subsets generally had larger estimated clonotype richness than memory subsets. Even with the large sequencing depth, rarefaction of the sorted-subset datasets indicated that sequencing was incomplete. The genetic and exposure-history diversity represented was limited by the small number of donors. About 5% of naive CD4, approximately 3.7% of naive CD8, approximately 2% of memory CD4, and 0.4% of memory CD8 clonotypes were shared across several donors. Sampling was restricted to blood, and TCR repertoires in tissue are likely to differ from TCR repertoires in blood.

Based on the germline V gene (reference sequence), the CDR1 and CDR2 sequences are MNHEY and SMNVEV. Trimming at the junction amounts to 5 bases on V and 2 bases on J, and the germline ends lie 16 bases apart. Inclusive of the bounding cysteine and phenylalanine, the CDR3 is 16 residues long. Only CDR3 DNA remains: 48 bases, in frame from the first base. The material sequenced was naive CD8+ T cells sorted from blood. What the cell subset or site label conveys for this sample: CD45RA+CCR7+. The receptor comes from a woman in her thirties in good health. The rearranged chain carries TRBV27 and TRBJ2-1, with no D gene named confidently. The sequenced DNA is TGTGCCAGCAGTCCGACGTCCCGGGTGGCCTACAATGAGCAGTTCTTC. Its protein product is CASSPTSRVAYNEQFF.